The source of this T cell receptor beta chain is a study of T cells in Graves' hyperthyroidism and ophthalmopathy. The wider study: Blood from the periphery was taken at initial diagnosis, before any treatment. Study findings and constraints: Among thyroid clonotypes expanded above 0.001, most also appeared in blood.

V lost 1 base to trimming and J lost 15 bases; unmatched junction nucleotides: 11. Germline V CDR1 and CDR2: SGHAT, FQNNGV. This CDR3 has 14 residues. This clonotype was counted ten times or more. As yet, its antigen is unknown. Amplified TCR beta CDR3 regions derived from RNA transcripts. First-round RT-PCR with HTBI primers amplified the TCR CDR3 region. Each CDR3 protein is one row after TCRdb ran MiXCR on the multiplex PCR reads. The data show 200,000 to 250,000 distinct CDR3 sequences, with less than 20% seen just once and approximately 56% held by the top ten. It was uncontrolled infection, other autoimmune disease, pregnancy or lactation that excluded patients. Clinical symptoms, serum thyroxine, TRAb, thyroid ultrasound and orbital computed tomography established diagnosis.

Material for sequencing was blood. This clonotype originated in a woman aged 45-65 years with Graves' hyperthyroidism. The chain has TRBV11-2 and TRBJ2-1; TRBD2 agrees at 8 bases. This CDR3 is CASSLVEERGIGFF. For the CDR3, the DNA is TGTGCCAGCAGCTTAGTGGAGGAGCGGGGGATTGGGTTCTTC.